The present T cell receptor beta chain was sequenced within a study of T cell changes during pregnancy in multiple sclerosis. This table comes from immunoSEQ multiplex PCR, and its TCRdb copy is limited to in-frame clones, with some not included. The sample lists tens of thousands of clones, about 92% occurring once. The V gene's germline CDR1 is PRHDT and CDR2 FYEKMQ (reference sequence). Unmatched junction bases numbered 4, after V lost 3 bases and J lost 5 bases. The length of the CDR3 is 14 residues. The starting material was peripheral blood, obtained in the third trimester of pregnancy. The sequence was collected from a female donor with multiple sclerosis, enrolled in a pregnancy study. V is TRBV13 and J is TRBJ2-1; 7 positions match TRBD1. Written as DNA, the CDR3 is TGTGCCAGCAGCTTCACGACAGGGAACAATGAGCAGTTCTTC. Translated, it gives CASSFTTGNNEQFF.